This TCR beta chain was found in a study of CD4 T cells in relation to SARS-CoV-2 and coronaviruses. The CDR3 contains 13 residues. Trimming took off 8 bases at V and 4 bases at J, with 14 bases between the two ends. The germline gives CDR1 LNHDA, CDR2 SQIVND (reference sequence). Profiled with immunoSEQ multiplex PCR; TCRdb holds only in-frame clones, not every one. Of 35,000 to 40,000 clones listed, more than 75% are singletons. What was sequenced was memory CD4+ T cells from PBMCs. V usage is TRBV19 and J usage is TRBJ1-1; D is undetermined. This TCR was sampled from an adult with COVID-19. In nucleotides, the CDR3 is TGTGCCAGTGCCGAGGTTATTGGCACTGAAGCTTTCTTT. Encoded protein: CASAEVIGTEAFF.